The 3 T cell receptor beta chains listed next were all sequenced from one sample in a study of blood T cell repertoires in COVID-19. The repertoire was sequenced with immunoSEQ multiplex PCR; TCRdb's copy has only in-frame clones and lacks some. The sample includes around 330,000 clones, 89% of them seen just once. Sequencing was done on a sample of PBMCs or T cells enriched from blood (not recorded which). These receptors were collected from a woman between 35 and 50 years old who had recovered from COVID-19.

The rearrangement uses TRBV7-9 and TRBJ2-7; a possible D gene is TRBD1 (6 bases). Germline V gene data show CDR1 as SEHNR and CDR2 as FQNEAQ (reference sequence). V was shortened by 3 bases and J by 0 bases, with 18 bases between the two germline ends. This CDR3 contains 17 residues. The CDR3 bases are TGTGCCAGCAGCTTCCAGGGGACACCTAATCACTCCTACGAGCAGTACTTC. Translating it yields CASSFQGTPNHSYEQYF.

This rearrangement joins TRBV5-8 to TRBJ1-3, with TRBD1 as a possible D gene (6 bases). The CDR3 consists of 14 residues. CDR1 is SGHTS, CDR2 YDEGEE, per germline. Trimming removed 7 bases at V and 0 bases at J, with 11 bases between. CDR3: CASPQGYSGNTIYF. CDR3 bases: TGTGCCAGCCCCCAGGGGTACTCTGGAAACACCATATATTTT.

J is TRBJ2-2 and V is TRBV5-1; 8 positions match TRBD1. This CDR3 has 14 residues. The ends lost 4 bases at V and 4 bases at J; junction bases unmatched: 3. Germline CDR1 reads SGHRS; CDR2 reads YFSETQ. Written as DNA, the CDR3 is TGCGCCAGCAGCCCAGGGGGCGTCACCGGGGAGCTGTTTTTT. Amino acid sequence: CASSPGGVTGELFF. The whole variable domain, filled in from reference TRBV5-1 and TRBJ2-2, reads KAGVTQTPRYLIKTRGQQVTLSCSPISGHRSVSWYQQTPGQGLQFLFEYFSETQRNKGNFPGRFSGRQFSNSRSEMNVSTLELGDSALYLCASSPGGVTGELFFGEGSRLTVL.